This record looks at one T cell receptor beta chain sequence and its context. Its antigen is as yet unknown. Germline trimming cut 5 bases from V and 7 bases from J; bases unmatched to any gene: 7. The CDR3 length is 14 residues. This sample was included in a study of T cell repertoires in cytomegalovirus infection. Study at large: Through public TCR beta signatures, both CMV infection and matching HLA type were indicated. Whole-study results and caveats: There were HLA-C-restricted CMV-specific TCR beta clonotypes dominating the ex vivo response.

MiXCR was run by TCRdb on the reads, yielding one entry per CDR3 protein. The table shows just under 550,000 distinct CDR3 sequences, with 26% occurring only once. This clonotype originated in a human donor in good health (CMV status not recorded). Some clones in this sample may be carry-over from other donors' samples. The chain is built from TRBV12-3 or TRBV12-4 and TRBJ2-5; 10 bases match TRBD1. The source material was PBMCs. Here the CDR3 reads CASSEGQGTRTQYF. The CDR3 DNA reads TGTGCCAGCAGTGAGGGACAGGGGACGAGGACCCAGTACTTC.